Listed below are T cell receptor beta chains from one sample, sequenced in a study of T-cell reconstitution after alpha-beta-depleted transplantation in children. TCRdb redid the calling of the PCR reads with MiXCR, one entry per CDR3 protein. Among approximately 1,000,000 distinct CDR3 sequences listed, roughly 29% were seen once. The specimen was PBMCs, mostly from graft donor cells, collected 360 days after TCRalphabeta/CD19-depleted stem cell transplant. Receptor source: a boy under three years old who had a stem cell transplant for SCID, so the T cells may come from the graft donor. Each CDR3 is given with its conserved first and last residue. The D gene is left open where the match is weak. Clone size is not always given. Where it is, it says once, few, many or a class for expanded clones.

CDR3aa: CASSYGGRAEQYF
CDR3nt: TGTGCCAGCAGTTACGGGGGCAGGGCCGAGCAGTACTTC
abundance: NA
j_gene: TRBJ2-7
d_gene: NA
v_gene: TRBV6-6

CDR3aa: CASSLDRAAGELFF
CDR3nt: TGTGCCAGCAGCCTCGACAGGGCGGCCGGGGAGCTGTTTTTT
abundance: few
j_gene: TRBJ2-2
d_gene: TRBD1
v_gene: TRBV7-9

CDR3aa: CASSPIRGGGQTQYF
CDR3nt: TGTGCCAGCAGTCCCATCAGGGGTGGCGGACAGACCCAGTACTTC
abundance: NA
j_gene: TRBJ2-5
d_gene: NA
v_gene: TRBV7-2

CDR3aa: CSVSSLPEQFF
CDR3nt: TGCAGCGTTTCCAGCCTCCCTGAGCAGTTCTTC
abundance: few
j_gene: TRBJ2-1
d_gene: NA
v_gene: TRBV29-1

CDR3aa: CAISESKFLAKNIQYF
CDR3nt: TGTGCCATCAGTGAGTCGAAGTTTTTAGCCAAAAACATTCAGTACTTC
abundance: NA
j_gene: TRBJ2-4
d_gene: NA
v_gene: TRBV10-3

CDR3aa: CASRVGTGHQPQHF
CDR3nt: TGTGCCAGCAGGGTCGGGACAGGTCATCAGCCCCAGCATTTT
abundance: NA
j_gene: TRBJ1-5
d_gene: TRBD1
v_gene: TRBV12-3/TRBV12-4

CDR3aa: CATGRMNTGELFF
CDR3nt: TGTGCCACGGGACGGATGAACACCGGGGAGCTGTTTTTT
abundance: NA
j_gene: TRBJ2-2
d_gene: NA
v_gene: TRBV10-3

CDR3aa: CAISRQGNTEAFF
CDR3nt: TGTGCCATCAGCAGACAGGGGAACACTGAAGCTTTCTTT
abundance: NA
j_gene: TRBJ1-1
d_gene: TRBD1
v_gene: TRBV10-3

CDR3aa: CSVSIPETQYF
CDR3nt: TGCAGCGTCTCTATTCCAGAGACCCAGTACTTC
abundance: many
j_gene: TRBJ2-5
d_gene: NA
v_gene: TRBV29-1

CDR3aa: CASSRRYEKLFF
CDR3nt: TGTGCCAGCAGCCGAAGATACGAAAAACTGTTTTTT
abundance: NA
j_gene: TRBJ1-4
d_gene: NA
v_gene: TRBV11-2

CDR3aa: CASTQGRLAGYNEQFF
CDR3nt: TGTGCCAGCACCCAAGGTCGACTAGCGGGCTACAATGAGCAGTTCTTC
abundance: NA
j_gene: TRBJ2-1
d_gene: TRBD2
v_gene: TRBV6-2/TRBV6-3

CDR3aa: CASSQIGLGLAGRETQYF
CDR3nt: TGTGCCAGCAGCCAGATAGGGCTCGGACTAGCGGGGAGAGAGACCCAGTACTTC
abundance: many
j_gene: TRBJ2-5
d_gene: TRBD2
v_gene: TRBV4-2

CDR3aa: CASSLGLAYTDTQYF
CDR3nt: TGTGCCAGCAGCCTGGGACTAGCTTACACAGATACGCAGTATTTT
abundance: NA
j_gene: TRBJ2-3
d_gene: TRBD2
v_gene: TRBV9

CDR3aa: CATSRESPSGANVLTF
CDR3nt: TGTGCCACCAGCAGAGAGAGCCCCTCTGGGGCCAACGTCCTGACTTTC
abundance: NA
j_gene: TRBJ2-6
d_gene: NA
v_gene: TRBV15

CDR3aa: CASSFRPGNPPGANVLTF
CDR3nt: TGTGCCAGCAGTTTTCGTCCAGGGAATCCTCCTGGGGCCAACGTCCTGACTTTC
abundance: NA
j_gene: TRBJ2-6
d_gene: NA
v_gene: TRBV28

CDR3aa: CATSRDWGGQGHTEAFF
CDR3nt: TGTGCCACCAGCAGAGATTGGGGGGGACAGGGGCACACTGAAGCTTTCTTT
abundance: NA
j_gene: TRBJ1-1
d_gene: TRBD1
v_gene: TRBV15

CDR3aa: CASSQVGTVSYNEQFF
CDR3nt: TGTGCCAGCAGCCAAGTGGGGACAGTCTCCTACAATGAGCAGTTCTTC
abundance: few
j_gene: TRBJ2-1
d_gene: TRBD1
v_gene: TRBV3-1

CDR3aa: CASSQDVSHYGYTF
CDR3nt: TGTGCCAGCAGTCAAGACGTCTCCCACTATGGCTACACCTTC
abundance: few
j_gene: TRBJ1-2
d_gene: NA
v_gene: TRBV12-3/TRBV12-4

CDR3aa: CASSETTGPDTEAFF
CDR3nt: TGTGCCAGCAGCGAAACAACAGGGCCGGACACTGAAGCTTTCTTT
abundance: NA
j_gene: TRBJ1-1
d_gene: NA
v_gene: TRBV5-5

CDR3aa: CASSLRGQGLYQETQYF
CDR3nt: TGTGCCAGCAGTCTCCGAGGACAGGGATTGTACCAAGAGACCCAGTACTTC
abundance: NA
j_gene: TRBJ2-5
d_gene: TRBD1
v_gene: TRBV12-3/TRBV12-4

CDR3aa: CASSLDRGYNTEAFF
CDR3nt: TGTGCCAGCAGCCTGGACAGGGGATATAACACTGAAGCTTTCTTT
abundance: NA
j_gene: TRBJ1-1
d_gene: TRBD1
v_gene: TRBV11-2

CDR3aa: CSAWPGSYEQYF
CDR3nt: TGCAGTGCGTGGCCGGGCTCCTACGAGCAGTACTTC
abundance: NA
j_gene: TRBJ2-7
d_gene: NA
v_gene: TRBV20-1

CDR3aa: CASSETVSYEQYF
CDR3nt: TGTGCCAGCAGTGAGACAGTCTCCTACGAGCAGTACTTC
abundance: NA
j_gene: TRBJ2-7
d_gene: NA
v_gene: TRBV25-1

CDR3aa: CASSQIHHSYEQYF
CDR3nt: TGCGCCAGCAGCCAAATACACCACTCCTACGAGCAGTACTTC
abundance: NA
j_gene: TRBJ2-7
d_gene: NA
v_gene: TRBV4-3

CDR3aa: CASSNGAAGEQFF
CDR3nt: TGTGCCAGCAGTAACGGGGCGGCGGGTGAGCAGTTCTTC
abundance: NA
j_gene: TRBJ2-1
d_gene: NA
v_gene: TRBV6-5

CDR3aa: CASSLVGPKVTGELFF
CDR3nt: TGCGCCAGCAGCTTGGTAGGACCGAAAGTTACCGGGGAGCTGTTTTTT
abundance: NA
j_gene: TRBJ2-2
d_gene: NA
v_gene: TRBV5-1

CDR3aa: CASSTTGGPEKLFF
CDR3nt: TGTGCCAGTAGCACGACAGGGGGACCTGAAAAACTGTTTTTT
abundance: few
j_gene: TRBJ1-4
d_gene: TRBD1
v_gene: TRBV7-9

CDR3aa: CASSLTWDRANTQYF
CDR3nt: TGTGCCAGCAGCTTAACGTGGGACAGGGCAAATACGCAGTATTTT
abundance: NA
j_gene: TRBJ2-3
d_gene: TRBD1
v_gene: TRBV7-2

CDR3aa: CASSKVFRDKNLYSNQPQHF
CDR3nt: TGCGCCAGCAGCAAAGTTTTCCGGGACAAAAACCTTTATAGCAATCAGCCCCAGCATTTT
abundance: NA
j_gene: TRBJ1-5
d_gene: NA
v_gene: TRBV4-1

CDR3aa: CSARAGGTYEQYF
CDR3nt: TGCAGTGCTAGAGCTGGGGGGACCTACGAGCAGTACTTC
abundance: few
j_gene: TRBJ2-7
d_gene: NA
v_gene: TRBV20-1

CDR3aa: CSARDSPRGNQPQHF
CDR3nt: TGCAGTGCTAGAGATTCCCCCAGGGGCAATCAGCCCCAGCATTTT
abundance: few
j_gene: TRBJ1-5
d_gene: NA
v_gene: TRBV20-1

CDR3aa: CASSRTGTPYEQYF
CDR3nt: TGTGCCAGCAGCAGAACCGGGACCCCCTACGAGCAGTACTTC
abundance: few
j_gene: TRBJ2-7
d_gene: NA
v_gene: TRBV9

CDR3aa: CATSLSFETQYF
CDR3nt: TGTGCCACTTCGCTTAGCTTCGAGACCCAGTACTTC
abundance: NA
j_gene: TRBJ2-5
d_gene: NA
v_gene: TRBV6-1

CDR3aa: CASSGSGTGDRLSNQPQHF
CDR3nt: TGTGCCAGCAGCGGATCCGGGACAGGGGATAGGTTGAGCAATCAGCCCCAGCATTTT
abundance: NA
j_gene: TRBJ1-5
d_gene: TRBD1
v_gene: TRBV11-1

CDR3aa: CASSLGVGQPQHF
CDR3nt: TGTGCCAGCAGCTTAGGAGTAGGGCAGCCCCAGCATTTT
abundance: many
j_gene: TRBJ1-5
d_gene: NA
v_gene: TRBV27

CDR3aa: CASLPEGVGDEKLFF
CDR3nt: TGTGCCAGCTTACCAGAAGGGGTCGGGGATGAAAAACTGTTTTTT
abundance: NA
j_gene: TRBJ1-4
d_gene: NA
v_gene: TRBV18

CDR3aa: CASSVTRDLEFF
CDR3nt: TGCGCCAGCAGCGTGACCCGGGACTTGGAGTTCTTC
abundance: NA
j_gene: TRBJ2-1
d_gene: NA
v_gene: TRBV5-1

CDR3aa: CASSLGTGQPQHF
CDR3nt: TGCGCCAGCAGCTTGGGTACGGGGCAGCCCCAGCATTTT
abundance: many
j_gene: TRBJ1-5
d_gene: NA
v_gene: TRBV5-1

CDR3aa: CASSPQGRGYGYTF
CDR3nt: TGTGCCAGCAGTCCACAGGGAAGGGGCTATGGCTACACCTTC
abundance: NA
j_gene: TRBJ1-2
d_gene: NA
v_gene: TRBV28

CDR3aa: CASSLTTGPGGGADTQYF
CDR3nt: TGTGCCAGCAGTTTAACTACGGGACCTGGCGGGGGGGCAGATACGCAGTATTTT
abundance: NA
j_gene: TRBJ2-3
d_gene: TRBD2
v_gene: TRBV27

CDR3aa: CASSRDDKTQYF
CDR3nt: TGTGCCAGCAGCAGGGACGATAAGACCCAGTACTTC
abundance: NA
j_gene: TRBJ2-5
d_gene: NA
v_gene: TRBV25-1

CDR3aa: CATSRGPQPGASYNEQFF
CDR3nt: TGTGCCACCAGCAGAGGTCCCCAACCGGGAGCTTCCTACAATGAGCAGTTCTTC
abundance: NA
j_gene: TRBJ2-1
d_gene: NA
v_gene: TRBV15

CDR3aa: CASSLGHPSEKLFF
CDR3nt: TGCGCCAGCAGCTTGGGACACCCGTCTGAAAAACTGTTTTTT
abundance: few
j_gene: TRBJ1-4
d_gene: NA
v_gene: TRBV5-1

CDR3aa: CASSPYPGGPETQYF
CDR3nt: TGCGCCAGCAGCCCTTACCCCGGGGGGCCGGAGACCCAGTACTTC
abundance: NA
j_gene: TRBJ2-5
d_gene: NA
v_gene: TRBV5-1

CDR3aa: CASSLQSNEQFF
CDR3nt: TGTGCCAGCAGCCTACAGAGCAATGAGCAGTTCTTC
abundance: many
j_gene: TRBJ2-1
d_gene: NA
v_gene: TRBV12-3/TRBV12-4

CDR3aa: CASSPGTRREKLFF
CDR3nt: TGCGCCAGCAGCCCCGGGACCCGGCGTGAAAAACTGTTTTTT
abundance: NA
j_gene: TRBJ1-4
d_gene: NA
v_gene: TRBV5-1

CDR3aa: CASSSLADRAKGYTF
CDR3nt: TGTGCCAGCAGCTCTCTAGCGGACAGGGCCAAAGGCTACACCTTC
abundance: few
j_gene: TRBJ1-2
d_gene: TRBD1
v_gene: TRBV5-5

CDR3aa: CASSLVTGLDTGELFF
CDR3nt: TGCGCCAGCAGCTTGGTAACCGGGCTGGACACCGGGGAGCTGTTTTTT
abundance: NA
j_gene: TRBJ2-2
d_gene: NA
v_gene: TRBV5-1

CDR3aa: CASSLGQGISYTF
CDR3nt: TGTGCCAGCAGCCTGGGACAGGGGATTAGCTACACCTTC
abundance: few
j_gene: TRBJ1-2
d_gene: TRBD1
v_gene: TRBV12-3/TRBV12-4

CDR3aa: CSASFLAGGYEQYF
CDR3nt: TGCAGTGCGAGCTTTCTAGCGGGAGGATACGAGCAGTACTTC
abundance: NA
j_gene: TRBJ2-7
d_gene: TRBD2
v_gene: TRBV20-1

CDR3aa: CASSPQGHTDTQYF
CDR3nt: TGTGCCAGCAGCCCCCAGGGACACACAGATACGCAGTATTTT
abundance: few
j_gene: TRBJ2-3
d_gene: NA
v_gene: TRBV9

CDR3aa: CASSFGAGGSETQYF
CDR3nt: TGCGCCAGCAGCTTCGGGGCGGGGGGATCAGAGACCCAGTACTTC
abundance: NA
j_gene: TRBJ2-5
d_gene: TRBD2
v_gene: TRBV5-1

CDR3aa: CASRPPEGWETQYF
CDR3nt: TGTGCCAGCAGACCCCCCGAGGGTTGGGAGACCCAGTACTTC
abundance: few
j_gene: TRBJ2-5
d_gene: NA
v_gene: TRBV25-1

CDR3aa: CATSDFRSTTDTQYF
CDR3nt: TGTGCCACCAGTGATTTTCGCAGCACCACAGATACGCAGTATTTT
abundance: few
j_gene: TRBJ2-3
d_gene: NA
v_gene: TRBV24-1

CDR3aa: CSASPLGTPGTDTQYF
CDR3nt: TGCAGTGCTAGCCCCCTGGGCACTCCCGGCACAGATACGCAGTATTTT
abundance: few
j_gene: TRBJ2-3
d_gene: NA
v_gene: TRBV20-1

CDR3aa: CATRLGAVTGELFF
CDR3nt: TGTGCCACCAGATTGGGGGCGGTCACCGGGGAGCTGTTTTTT
abundance: NA
j_gene: TRBJ2-2
d_gene: NA
v_gene: TRBV15

CDR3aa: CASSFLASYQETQYF
CDR3nt: TGTGCCAGCAGCTTCCTAGCCTCGTACCAAGAGACCCAGTACTTC
abundance: few
j_gene: TRBJ2-5
d_gene: NA
v_gene: TRBV7-9

CDR3aa: CATSRGIVTSGKSSYEQYF
CDR3nt: TGTGCCACCAGCAGAGGGATCGTAACTAGCGGTAAAAGCTCCTACGAGCAGTACTTC
abundance: NA
j_gene: TRBJ2-7
d_gene: TRBD2
v_gene: TRBV15

CDR3aa: CASSYPSPSGVYNEQFF
CDR3nt: TGTGCCAGCAGTTACCCGAGCCCTAGCGGGGTCTACAATGAGCAGTTCTTC
abundance: once
j_gene: TRBJ2-1
d_gene: TRBD2
v_gene: TRBV6-5